The subject of this entry is one T cell receptor beta chain. The antigen remains undetermined. Each CDR3 protein is one row after TCRdb ran MiXCR on the 5' RACE reads. The sample yields roughly 280,000 distinct CDR3 sequences, roughly 10% seen once. The data originate from a study of identical twins. Study-wide results and limits: The authors drew conclusions from cross-sectional statistical analysis rather than following the same donors. Memory repertoires lacked the insertion deficit that abundant cord blood beta clonotypes showed.

These data are also associated with another study on yellow fever vaccine responses in identical twins. That work adds: Twins' T cell vaccine responses reportedly looked partly convergent, partly personalized.

The TCR was taken from a woman aged 18-35 years in good health. Specimen: CD8+ T cells sorted from blood.

The CDR3 DNA sequence: TGTGCCAGCGGCGTGATAGCGGACGACACAGATACGCAGTATTTT. Protein: CASGVIADDTDTQYF. This chain links TRBV27 with TRBJ2-3; a possible D gene is TRBD2 (6 bases). V was shortened by 8 bases and J by 2 bases, with 17 bases between the two germline ends. This CDR3 region has 15 residues. CDR1 and CDR2 from the germline V gene are MNHEY and SMNVEV (reference sequence).